This TCR beta chain was identified during a study of T cells after yellow fever vaccination. Study-wide points: Most clones from primary vaccination resurfaced after the booster (about 95% CD4, 88% CD8). Clonotypes shared by both compartments, CD4 and CD8, made up a small share. High-abundance clonotypes from the bulk population could contaminate FACS-sorted repertoires.

This clonotype occurred a few times. Its antigen is as yet unknown. The CDR3 has 15 amino acids. CDR1 and CDR2 (germline): GTSNPN, SVGIG (reference sequence). V dropped 0 bases and J dropped 6; count of bases not matched to a gene: 7. The study made its TCR cDNA through 5'RACE template switching. That step introduced a universal primer site along with UMIs. Via MiXCR, TCRdb re-called the 5' RACE reads, giving one row per CDR3 protein. The sample consists of around 550,000 distinct CDR3 sequences, less than 20% of them appearing once. V usage is TRBV30 and J usage is TRBJ2-4; TRBD1 matches at 8 bases. The sequence was obtained from a man younger than 40 who received the YFV17D yellow fever vaccine. Sequences were derived from PBMCs, sampled 15 days after the yellow fever booster vaccination. The CDR3 region is CAWSVIGQGRNIQYF. CDR3 DNA: TGTGCCTGGAGTGTAATCGGACAGGGCCGAAACATTCAGTACTTC. Drawing the rest from reference TRBV30 and TRBJ2-4, the complete variable domain is SQTIHQWPATLVQPVGSPLSLECTVEGTSNPNLYWYRQAAGRGLQLLFYSVGIGQISSEVPQNLSASRPQDRQFILSSKKLLLSDSGFYLCAWSVIGQGRNIQYFGAGTRLSVL.